One sample yielded the 3 T cell receptor beta chains listed below, sequenced in a study of blood T cell repertoires in COVID-19. Sequenced by immunoSEQ multiplex PCR; TCRdb stores in-frame clones only, minus some. The sample has about 100,000 clones, 85% seen once. Specimen: peripheral blood. These receptor sequences come from a human donor in a cohort sampled during active COVID-19.

This clone was seen more than once but under ten times. This sequence joins TRBV18 and TRBJ1-5; TRBD1 aligns across 8 bases. V dropped 3 bases and J dropped 5; count of bases not matched to a gene: 9. CDR1 is KGHSH and CDR2 is LQKENI in the germline V gene. The CDR3 has 16 amino acids. CDR3 in DNA: TGTGCCAGCTCACCTCAAACTAACAGGGGGTATCAGCCCCAGCATTTT. Amino acid sequence: CASSPQTNRGYQPQHF.

This sequence joins TRBV28 and TRBJ1-2, with 7 bases identical to TRBD1. This CDR3 spans 16 amino acids. Germline V gives CDR1 MDHEN, CDR2 SYDVKM. Losses at the gene ends were 5 bases for V and 2 bases for J; bases not matched to a gene: 11. DNA of the CDR3: TGTGCCAGCAGTCCCCTCCCAGGGGGAGGAAACTATGGCTACACCTTC. Translating gives CASSPLPGGGNYGYTF.

The sample holds one count of this clone. The chain has TRBV28 and TRBJ2-7; D is possibly TRBD1 (5 bases). The CDR3 covers 14 residues. CDR1 and CDR2 from the germline V gene are MDHEN and SYDVKM. V shed 3 bases and J shed 1 base, with 10 bases lying between them. The CDR3 is CASSLGQESYEQYF. The CDR3 nucleotides read TGTGCCAGCAGTTTGGGGCAGGAGTCCTACGAGCAGTACTTC.